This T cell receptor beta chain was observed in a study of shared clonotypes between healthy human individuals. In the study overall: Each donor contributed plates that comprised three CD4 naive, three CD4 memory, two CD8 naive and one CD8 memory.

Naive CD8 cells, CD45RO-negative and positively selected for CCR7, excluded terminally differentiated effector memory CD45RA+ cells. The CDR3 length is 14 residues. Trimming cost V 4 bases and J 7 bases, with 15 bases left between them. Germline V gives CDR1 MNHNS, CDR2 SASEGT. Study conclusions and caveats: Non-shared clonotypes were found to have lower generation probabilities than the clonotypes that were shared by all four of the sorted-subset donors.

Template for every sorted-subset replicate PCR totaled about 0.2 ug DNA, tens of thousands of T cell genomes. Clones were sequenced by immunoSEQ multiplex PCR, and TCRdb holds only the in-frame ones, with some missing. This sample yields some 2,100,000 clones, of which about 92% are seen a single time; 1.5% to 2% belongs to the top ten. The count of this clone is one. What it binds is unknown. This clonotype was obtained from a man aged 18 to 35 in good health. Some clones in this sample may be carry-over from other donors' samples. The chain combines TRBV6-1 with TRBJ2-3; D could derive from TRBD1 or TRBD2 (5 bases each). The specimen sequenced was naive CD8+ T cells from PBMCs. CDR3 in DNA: TGTGCCAGCAGTGCCCGGGACGCGCCGAATACGCAGTATTTT. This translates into CASSARDAPNTQYF.